This note documents a single TCR beta chain sequence. The antigen is unknown. The germline CDR1 and CDR2 sequences are MNHEY and SVGAGI. With 6 bases clipped from V and 6 bases from J, the junction kept 8 bases outside the gene matches. The CDR3 totals 15 residues. This sample was included in a study of cytomegalovirus exposure and HLA in healthy donors. Study-wide context: An earlier analysis identified approximately 110 million unique TCR beta sequences in about 179 million T cells. Around 80 million unique TCR sequences came from HLA-typed donors in an early release. Broader study findings: In a later analysis, TCR beta V- and J-gene trimming showed a link to a missense DCLRE1C variant.

The PCR had 60 Vbeta and 13 Jbeta primers. Sequencing was performed with immunoSEQ multiplex PCR; in TCRdb, only in-frame clones are kept and a portion is missing. The repertoire holds 100,000 to 150,000 clones, with roughly 78% as singletons. The genes are TRBV6-5 and TRBJ1-4, with 9 bases identical to TRBD1. This clonotype was obtained from a man aged 35-49 years in good health and CMV-seronegative. Sequences were obtained from PBMCs. The CDR3 protein is CASRTNRGPDEKLFF. In DNA form, the CDR3 reads TGTGCCAGCAGAACAAACAGGGGGCCGGATGAAAAACTGTTTTTT.